The clone carrying this T cell receptor beta chain was recorded many times. Its antigen is not identified. These data originate in a study of Graves' ophthalmopathy and Graves' hyperthyroidism. The CDR3 is 15 amino acids. Germline V gives CDR1 SGHNT, CDR2 YYREEE (reference sequence). V was pared by 2 bases and J by 4 bases, with 15 bases between. Findings of the study overall: Among expanded thyroid clonotypes above 0.001 frequency, most also occurred in blood. A 13-signature model separated ophthalmopathy from stable hyperthyroidism, roughly 86% sensitivity, approximately 80% specificity.

The study recruited hyperthyroidism patients aged 18 to 65 who were newly diagnosed, under 2 months' duration. Orbital computed tomography, together with clinical symptoms, serum thyroxine, TRAb and thyroid ultrasound, was used for diagnosis. Transcripts of RNA were the source for amplifying TCR beta CDR3 regions. Following a first-round RT-PCR that used HTBI primers, a second-round multiplex PCR was carried out. TCRdb independently ran MiXCR on the multiplex PCR reads; one entry per CDR3 protein. The table records approximately 1.2 million distinct CDR3 sequences, 35% to 40% of them present only once.

This sequence joins TRBV5-4 and TRBJ2-5; D gene unclear. The sequencing sample was made of peripheral blood or thyroid tissue (not recorded which). The clonotype comes from an adult man with Graves' hyperthyroidism. CDR3 loop: CASSLGARVGETQYF. CDR3 nucleotide sequence: TGTGCCAGCAGCTTAGGCGCTAGGGTGGGAGAGACCCAGTACTTC.